This T cell receptor beta chain emerged from a study of regulatory T cells in long-lasting Graves disease. A word on this clonotype: Its specificity is unknown.

Noted time point: persistent/refractory GD, antithyroid drugs over 5 years with positive TRAb. PBMC RNA was the source of the TCR library. CDR3 regions were amplified by Arm-PCR using iRepertoire HTBI primers to build TCR beta libraries. TCRdb re-derived calls from the multiplex PCR reads in MiXCR, one entry per CDR3 protein. The table includes 600,000 to 850,000 distinct CDR3 sequences, about 32% detected once. The study's findings and limits: Having only a small sample size may have limited accuracy. Persistent Graves' patients had lower TCR diversity than newly diagnosed ones.

The specimen comprised peripheral blood mononuclear cells (PBMCs), sampled when the disease was refractory, from a patient treated with antithyroid drugs. The TCR sequence derives from a female donor with Graves disease.

The CDR3 loop is CASSPRGAREKLFF. CDR3 bases: TGTGCCAGCAGCCCCCGGGGAGCGCGTGAAAAACTGTTTTTT. The chain carries TRBV5-4 and TRBJ1-4; D not certain. CDR1 SGHNT and CDR2 YYREEE come from the germline V gene (reference sequence). The CDR3 has 14 amino acids. Trimming left V 4 bases short and J 7 bases short, with 14 bases between.